The clone carrying this T cell receptor (beta chain) was counted only a few times. With a duration under 3 months, ophthalmopathy in the donors showed moderate-to-severe activity, CAS ≥3 and NOSPECS ≥4. RNA transcripts were the source from which TCR beta CDR3 regions were amplified. A first-round RT-PCR used HTBI primers, followed by a second-round multiplex PCR. TCRdb reanalysed the multiplex PCR reads using MiXCR and keeps one entry per CDR3 protein. Of some 750,000 distinct CDR3 sequences listed, roughly two fifths are singletons. The sample comes from a study of Graves' ophthalmopathy and Graves' hyperthyroidism. The TCR sequence derives from an adult man with Graves' ophthalmopathy. Sequenced: peripheral blood.

The CDR3 sequence: CASSDRASTNEKLFF. The CDR3 nucleotides are TGTGCCAGCAGCGACAGAGCATCAACTAATGAAAAACTGTTTTTT. V and J are TRBV5-8 and TRBJ1-4; D might be TRBD1 (5 bases). The CDR3 runs 15 residues. Trimming took 4 bases from V and 0 from J, leaving 10 bases between them. Looked up from germline, CDR1 is SGHTS and CDR2 is YDEGEE.